The entry that follows covers one TCR beta chain sequence. The entry originates in a study of shared clonotypes between healthy human individuals. This CDR3 comprises 16 residues. Trimming took 5 bases from V and 2 from J; bases not matched to a gene: 12. The V gene's germline CDR1 is SEHNR and CDR2 FQNEAQ (reference sequence). The repertoire was sequenced with immunoSEQ multiplex PCR; TCRdb's copy has only in-frame clones and lacks some. Of 500,000 or so clones listed, approximately 95% are singletons. Sample: naive CD4+ T cells sorted from blood. The subset was: CD45RA+ positively selected. The source of this sequence is a woman in her twenties or thirties in good health. This chain uses TRBV7-9 with TRBJ2-7; 7 positions agree with TRBD1. CDR3 sequence (DNA): TGTGCCAGCAGCGCAACGGCAGGACAGGACACCTACGAGCAGTACTTC. It specifies CASSATAGQDTYEQYF.